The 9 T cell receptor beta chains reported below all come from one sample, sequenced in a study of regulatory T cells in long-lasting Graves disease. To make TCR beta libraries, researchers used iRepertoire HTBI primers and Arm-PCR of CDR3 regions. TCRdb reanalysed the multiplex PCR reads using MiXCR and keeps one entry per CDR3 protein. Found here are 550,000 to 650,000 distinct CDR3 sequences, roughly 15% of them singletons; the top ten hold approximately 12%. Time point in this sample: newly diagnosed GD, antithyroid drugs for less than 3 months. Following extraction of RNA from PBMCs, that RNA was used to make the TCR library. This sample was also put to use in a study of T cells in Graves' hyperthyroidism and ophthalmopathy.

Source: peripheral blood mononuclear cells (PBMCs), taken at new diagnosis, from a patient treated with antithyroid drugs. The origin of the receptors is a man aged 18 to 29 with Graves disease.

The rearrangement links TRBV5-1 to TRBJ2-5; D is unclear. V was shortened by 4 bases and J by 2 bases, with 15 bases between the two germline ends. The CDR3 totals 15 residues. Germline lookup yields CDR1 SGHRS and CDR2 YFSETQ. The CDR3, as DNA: TGCGCCAGCAGCCCCACACGTGTGGTACAAGAGACCCAGTACTTC. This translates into CASSPTRVVQETQYF.

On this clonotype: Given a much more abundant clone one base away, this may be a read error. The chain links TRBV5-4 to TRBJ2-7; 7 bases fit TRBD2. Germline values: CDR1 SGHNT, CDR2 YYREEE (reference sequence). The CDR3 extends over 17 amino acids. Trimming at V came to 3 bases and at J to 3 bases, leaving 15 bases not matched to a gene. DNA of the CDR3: TGTGCCAGCAGCTCGGATCGTCTAGCGGTAGGAGACTACGAGCAGTACTTC. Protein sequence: CASSSDRLAVGDYEQYF.

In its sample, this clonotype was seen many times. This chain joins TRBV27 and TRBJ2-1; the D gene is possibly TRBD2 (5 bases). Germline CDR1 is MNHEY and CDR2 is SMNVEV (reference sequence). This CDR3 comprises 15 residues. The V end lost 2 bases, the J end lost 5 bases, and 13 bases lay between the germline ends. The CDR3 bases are TGTGCCAGCAGTTTAGAGGAGCGGAAGCACAATGAGCAGTTCTTC. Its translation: CASSLEERKHNEQFF.

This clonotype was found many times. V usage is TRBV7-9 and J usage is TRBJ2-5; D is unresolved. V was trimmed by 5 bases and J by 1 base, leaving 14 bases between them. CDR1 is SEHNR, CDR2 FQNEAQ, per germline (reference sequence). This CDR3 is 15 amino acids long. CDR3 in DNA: TGTGCCAGCAGCGCCTTCGTGCCTTTCCAAGAGACCCAGTACTTC. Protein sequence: CASSAFVPFQETQYF.

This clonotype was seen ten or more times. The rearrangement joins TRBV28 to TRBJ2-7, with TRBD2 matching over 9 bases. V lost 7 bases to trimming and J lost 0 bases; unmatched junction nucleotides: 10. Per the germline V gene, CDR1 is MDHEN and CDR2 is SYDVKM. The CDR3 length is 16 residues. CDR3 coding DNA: TGTGCCAGCACCCTAATGGGTAGCGGGAGCTCCTACGAGCAGTACTTC. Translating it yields CASTLMGSGSSYEQYF.

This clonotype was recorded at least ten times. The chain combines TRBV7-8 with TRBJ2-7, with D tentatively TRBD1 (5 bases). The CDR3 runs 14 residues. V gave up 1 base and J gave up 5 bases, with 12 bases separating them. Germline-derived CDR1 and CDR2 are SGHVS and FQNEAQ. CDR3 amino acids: CASSLEVGAHEQYF. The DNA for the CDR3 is TGTGCCAGCAGCTTAGAGGTAGGGGCCCACGAGCAGTACTTC.

In DNA, the CDR3 is TGTGCCAGCAGCTTAGTAGTGTCTAGCGGGAGGTCAAACAAAGGGAATGAGCAGTTCTTC. Its protein product is CASSLVVSSGRSNKGNEQFF. The V and J genes are TRBV7-6 and TRBJ2-1; 11 bases are a match to TRBD2. The length of the CDR3 is 20 residues. In germline, CDR1 is SGHVS, CDR2 FNYEAQ. V lost 1 base, J lost 7 bases, and 18 bases stayed unmatched.

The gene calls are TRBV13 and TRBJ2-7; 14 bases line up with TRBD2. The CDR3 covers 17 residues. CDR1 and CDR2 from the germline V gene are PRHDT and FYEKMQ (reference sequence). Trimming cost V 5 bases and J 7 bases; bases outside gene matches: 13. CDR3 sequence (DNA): TGTGCCAGCAGCGAAGTCCGGACTAGCGGGAGGAGAGGAGAGCAGTACTTC. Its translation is CASSEVRTSGRRGEQYF.

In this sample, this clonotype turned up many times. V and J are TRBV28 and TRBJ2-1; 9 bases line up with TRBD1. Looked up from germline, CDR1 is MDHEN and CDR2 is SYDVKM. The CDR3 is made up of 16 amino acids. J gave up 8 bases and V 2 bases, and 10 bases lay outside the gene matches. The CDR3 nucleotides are TGTGCCAGCAGTTTACCATCTAGGGGACAGGGTTATGAGCAGTTCTTC. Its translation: CASSLPSRGQGYEQFF.